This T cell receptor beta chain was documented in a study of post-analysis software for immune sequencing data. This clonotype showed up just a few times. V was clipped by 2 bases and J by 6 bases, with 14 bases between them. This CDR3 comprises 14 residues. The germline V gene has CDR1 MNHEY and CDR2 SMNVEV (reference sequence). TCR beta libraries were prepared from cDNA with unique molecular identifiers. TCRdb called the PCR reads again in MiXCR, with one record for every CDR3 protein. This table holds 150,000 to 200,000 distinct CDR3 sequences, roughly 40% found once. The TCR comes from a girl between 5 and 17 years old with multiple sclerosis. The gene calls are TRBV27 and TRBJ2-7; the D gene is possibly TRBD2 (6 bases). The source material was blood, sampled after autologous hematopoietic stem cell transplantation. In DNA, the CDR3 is TGTGCCAGCAGTTTACCCTCCTACGGGGGCGAGCAGTACTTC. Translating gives CASSLPSYGGEQYF.